The present T cell receptor beta chain was sequenced within a study of blood T cell repertoires in COVID-19. Study-wide context: COVID-19 samples collected from the United States, Italy and Spain covered acute and convalescent phases. PBMCs, B-cell-depleted T cells, or T cells provided the cDNA or gDNA that made up the material.

This clone appeared a few times. Per the original data handling: Amplification of reference gene primers was used by the study to estimate nucleated cell counts. Repertoires were generated with immunoSEQ multiplex PCR, while TCRdb's copy carries only in-frame clones and drops some. V and J calls and clone size are given by that table; D and trimming were obtained from the DNA. The profile shows 90,000 to 140,000 clones, around 86% of them singletons. This receptor was identified in a man of 80 years or more with acute or convalescent COVID-19. Sequenced sample: peripheral blood.

The CDR3 reads CASSQETSGSSYNEQFF. CDR3 nucleotide sequence: TGTGCCAGCAGCCAAGAAACGAGCGGGAGCTCCTACAATGAGCAGTTCTTC. This rearrangement joins TRBV4-2 to TRBJ2-1; 8 nucleotides line up with TRBD2. Trimming at V came to 0 bases and at J to 0 bases, leaving 4 bases not matched to a gene. CDR1 and CDR2 (germline): LGHNA, YNFKEQ. This CDR3 comprises 17 residues.